This T cell receptor beta chain was identified in a study of control samples from healthy donors and cancer patients. CDR3 length: 14 amino acids. Per germline, CDR1 MNHEY and CDR2 SMNVEV (reference sequence). V lost 0 bases, J lost 7 bases, and 10 bases lay in between. The data were produced by immunoSEQ multiplex PCR, yet TCRdb's version contains in-frame clones alone and is incomplete. The profile covers hundreds of thousands of clones, with 80% to 95% appearing a single time and 5.5% to 8% taken by the ten largest. This sequence originates from a man between 35 and 55 years old with head and neck cancer. This chain joins TRBV27 and TRBJ2-1; D is possibly TRBD2 (6 bases). Sequencing was done on a sample of PBMCs. This CDR3 reads CASSLSSSGNEQFF. CDR3 coding DNA: TGTGCCAGCAGTTTATCAAGTAGCGGAAATGAGCAGTTCTTC.